Listed below are T cell receptor beta chains from one sample, sequenced in a study of shared clonotypes between healthy human individuals. Assay: immunoSEQ multiplex PCR; the TCRdb copy retains only in-frame clones and omits some. The sample consists of under 2,000,000 clones, about 95% of them appearing once. Sequenced material: naive CD8+ T cells sorted from blood. The source is a man younger than 35 in good health. CDR3s include the opening cysteine and the closing phenylalanine or tryptophan. D genes are given only for firm matches. Clone size is shown for a subset of rows, as once, few, many or a class of expanded clone.

j_call clone_size v_call d_call cdr3_nt cdr3_aa
TRBJ2-2 NA TRBV6-6 TRBD2 TGTGCCAGCAGTCAGGGACTAGCGGGAGATGCCGGGGAGCTGTTTTTT CASSQGLAGDAGELFF
TRBJ2-7 NA TRBV7-2 TRBD1 TGTGCCAGCAGCTTTGCGACAGGGGGCTACGAGCAGTACTTC CASSFATGGYEQYF
TRBJ2-1 once TRBV10-3 NA TGTGCCATTCACGGGACGGGATCCTACAATGAGCAGTTCTTC CAIHGTGSYNEQFF
TRBJ1-1 NA TRBV6-5 NA TGTGCCAGCAGTCTTGGGACAGAAGCTTTCTTT CASSLGTEAFF
TRBJ2-3 NA TRBV11-2 TRBD2 TGTGCCAGCAGCTTTGATAGCGGGGGGGCCGCAGATACGCAGTATTTT CASSFDSGGAADTQYF
TRBJ1-2 once TRBV30 NA TGTGCCTGGAATCCCGGCGGCCTATATGGCTACACCTTC CAWNPGGLYGYTF
TRBJ1-4 NA TRBV9 NA TGTGCCAGCAGCGCTGGGGAGGGGGAAAAACTGTTTTTT CASSAGEGEKLFF
TRBJ2-7 NA TRBV4-1 TRBD2 TGCGCCAGCAGCCACCCTGGGACTAGCGGGAGGTATTTCTCCTACGAGCAGTACTTC CASSHPGTSGRYFSYEQYF
TRBJ2-2 NA TRBV11-2 TRBD2 TGTGCCAGCAGCTTCTCCACTAGCGGGGTGGACACCGGGGAGCTGTTTTTT CASSFSTSGVDTGELFF
TRBJ1-2 NA TRBV7-9 TRBD1 TGTGCCAGCAGCTTTGGACAGGGTTATGACTATGGCTACACCTTC CASSFGQGYDYGYTF
TRBJ2-3 NA TRBV10-3 TRBD2 TGTGCCATCTCGGGGGGGTCTCTAGGGAGCACTAGCACAGATACGCAGTATTTT CAISGGSLGSTSTDTQYF
TRBJ2-1 NA TRBV19 NA TGTGCCAGTAGTATCGGGCTCTACAATGAGCAGTTCTTC CASSIGLYNEQFF
TRBJ2-7 once TRBV28 NA TGTGCCAGCAGTTTTTCAACAGGGTACGAGCAGTACTTC CASSFSTGYEQYF
TRBJ2-3 NA TRBV4-3 NA TGCGCCAGCAGCCAAGAACGAGCGGGTAGCACAGATACGCAGTATTTT CASSQERAGSTDTQYF
TRBJ1-6 NA TRBV27 NA TGTGCCAGCAGTTTAGAAACGTATTCACCCCTCCACTTT CASSLETYSPLHF
TRBJ2-1 NA TRBV27 NA TGTGCCAGCAGTTTAGGGGGGAGCTCCTACAATGAGCAGTTCTTC CASSLGGSSYNEQFF
TRBJ2-1 NA TRBV27 TRBD2 TGTGCCACTGTGTTGACTAGCGGGGGGGAGAATGAGCAGTTCTTC CATVLTSGGENEQFF
TRBJ2-2 NA TRBV27 TRBD2 TGTGCCAGCAGTTTAATTAGCGGGGAGTACACCGGGGAGCTGTTTTTT CASSLISGEYTGELFF
TRBJ2-1 NA TRBV7-2 NA TGTGCCAGCACCGGACCTCCGGGACGCCCCTACAATGAGCAGTTCTTC CASTGPPGRPYNEQFF
TRBJ2-5 NA TRBV6-1 NA TGTGCCAGCAGAGACTCCCCAGAGACCCAGTACTTC CASRDSPETQYF
TRBJ2-7 NA TRBV7-2 TRBD1 TGTGCCAGCAGCTTTGGGACAGAGATCTACGAGCAGTACTTC CASSFGTEIYEQYF
TRBJ1-1 NA TRBV27 NA TGTGCCAGCAGTTTACGTGGTGGGTGGGCTTTCTTT CASSLRGGWAFF
TRBJ2-3 NA TRBV4-1 TRBD1 TGCGCCAGCAGCCAAGCGCTTGGGACAGGGGGCCAAGATACGCAGTATTTT CASSQALGTGGQDTQYF
TRBJ1-1 NA TRBV5-1 NA TGCGCCAGCAGCTGGGGCCAGGGCTTGGGTGAAGCTTTCTTT CASSWGQGLGEAFF
TRBJ2-7 NA TRBV5-5 NA TGTGCCAGCAGCTTGGGGCAGGATCATTACGAGCAGTACTTC CASSLGQDHYEQYF
TRBJ2-3 once TRBV6-6 NA TGTGCCAGCAGCCTTGTCGGAGGCACAGATACGCAGTATTTT CASSLVGGTDTQYF
TRBJ2-3 NA TRBV9 NA TGTGCCAGCAGCGTAAATGGGGTTCTGGATACGCAGTATTTT CASSVNGVLDTQYF
TRBJ2-7 NA TRBV2 NA TGTGCCAGCAGTAGCGGGCCGGCCTACGAGCAGTACTTC CASSSGPAYEQYF
TRBJ1-1 NA TRBV28 NA TGTGCCAGCAGTTTATTGGTGGCGGGGGGGAGTGGGACTGAAGCTTTCTTT CASSLLVAGGSGTEAFF
TRBJ2-1 NA TRBV29-1 NA TGCAGCGTTGAGATAGGTATCCCTTACAATGAGCAGTTCTTC CSVEIGIPYNEQFF